What follows describes a single TCR beta chain. This clone was detected only once. Its specific antigen is unknown. No much larger clone exists at a distance of one base, and base qualities are not known. The protocol used for the library was the immunoSEQ multiplex PCR assay. For the multiplex PCR, a mixture combining 60 forward primers for TCR Vbeta segments and 13 reverse primers for TCR Jbeta segments was used. Amplification of the CDR3 region of rearranged TCR beta genes was performed with a multiplex PCR assay on genomic DNA. The amplified TCR beta libraries were sequenced on the Illumina HiSeq System as 87-base-pair reads. In the source study's methods: In a later analysis, tens of millions of unique TCR beta chains were counted across the roughly 700 repertoires, and roughly 11 million of these chains were shared by at least two donors. A nearest-neighbor algorithm error-corrected the raw reads and collapsed the reads into unique sequences, merging closely related sequences to remove PCR and sequencing errors. CDR3 sequences were aligned to IMGT reference sequences to assign V, D and J gene segments. For a sequence to be retained, a match of at least six nucleotides was required to both a V gene segment and a J gene segment. Rearrangements were classified as productive when the CDR3 lacked stop codons and remained in frame with V and J, and all other rearrangements were classified as non-productive. CDR3 was defined by IMGT convention, running from the second conserved V-encoded cysteine to the conserved J-encoded phenylalanine. Sequences without an unambiguous match to a single V gene segment were excluded from the earlier analysis of almost 600 of the donors. An earlier analysis of a few hundred of the donors classified V segments as functional when productive rearrangements were above 56.7% and as segregating when the standard deviation between donors was above 5%. A statistical classification framework was built to diagnose cytomegalovirus status from the catalog of TCR beta chain sequences. In a later analysis, TCR nucleotide sequences were compared against IMGT/GENE-DB human TR gene sequences so that V and J genes could be assigned. Using the TCRdist pipeline, a later analysis assigned CDR3 sequences along with most-parsimonious VDJ recombination scenarios. In a later analysis, each TCR beta chain was defined by its CDR3 amino acid sequence together with its V-gene family, and reads without a unique V-gene family were excluded. A later analysis removed 500 to 600 highly shared, low-generation-probability nucleotide sequences to deal with suspected cross-contamination and a sequencing artifact. For each public chain, a later analysis derived a clonal expansion index from normalized ranks of inferred template counts within each repertoire. Generation probabilities in a later analysis came from a VDJ recombination model fitted to out-of-frame rearrangements, and those results were checked against IGoR. In a later analysis, TCR-TCR, TCR-HLA and TCR-CMV co-occurrence was scored with hypergeometric tests, and a repertoire-size bias correction was applied to TCR pairs. To estimate false discovery rates, a later analysis permuted the HLA or CMV assignments 20 times. In a later analysis, co-occurring TCRs were grouped using DBSCAN, and TCRdist sequence similarity was added for clustering within HLA-allele-positive subsets. Repertoires with fewer than 30,000 or more than 120,000 public chains were left out of co-occurrence clustering, as were five repertoires with anomalous nucleotide sharing. In its TCRdb copy, this immuneACCESS table keeps in-frame sequences only and misses some clones. Where compared with another copy, unresolved V genes explain less than half of these, and the others have no known cause. V, J and clone size were drawn from that table, and D and trimming were deduced from the DNA. The sample table contains roughly 140,000 clones; only one count was recorded for approximately 78% of them. Around 2.4% of the sample belongs to the ten largest clones.

These data belong to a study of cytomegalovirus exposure and HLA in healthy donors (dated by TCRdb to about 2017). For the wider study: In an earlier analysis of some 550 of the donors, around 290 Gb of sequence data and some 120 million unique TCR beta sequences from 150 million to 200 million T cells were reported. In an earlier analysis of 500 to 650 of the donors, high-throughput TCR beta sequencing was used to judge whether each TCR beta V gene segment behaved as functional or pseudogenic. HLA typing covered class I and class II loci at four-digit resolution. In a later genetic analysis, genome-wide SNP genotypes for about 55% of the roughly 670 donors were used, and that subset was treated as a discovery cohort. The study was designed to test whether signatures of past pathogen exposure could be identified by cataloging public T cell receptors. Among almost 400 genotyped donors of the cohort, an average of 235,054 unique TCR beta nucleotide sequences were sequenced per donor, around a sixth of them non-productive. Roughly five DR-DQ haplotypes were treated as single units for association and clustering because of strong linkage in the cohort. All discovery cohort repertoires had been generated using a single sequencing platform. Among the roughly 410 genotyped donors, around 81% belonged to the genetic ancestry cluster associated with self-reported Caucasian donors. Using immunosequencing, the study profiled T cell repertoires from some 670 subjects and related those repertoires to cytomegalovirus serostatus. Alongside the repertoire data, information on donor age, sex, ethnicity and CMV serostatus was compiled. To study patterns of TCR occurrence, a later analysis re-analyzed previously published TCR beta repertoires from just over 650 donors and added high-resolution HLA genotyping. The number of donors typed differed by locus, with about 629-640 for A, B, C, DRB1 and DQB1, over 500 for DQA1, over 600 for DPA1, and 450 to 480 for DPB1. To predict cytomegalovirus infection status, the study combined high-throughput TCR immunosequencing, statistical association of individual TCRs with disease status, and machine learning. Along with the approximately 650-subject first cohort, a separate validation cohort of over a hundred different subjects was used. Roughly 300 gigabases of sequencing data and approximately 80 million unique TCR sequences were included in an early release covering 550 to 650 HLA-typed donors. In the later analysis, no new phenotypic data were used to find candidate immune exposures; instead, reliance was placed on TCR beta sequences and their occurrence across donors. Study-wide conclusions, independent of this receptor: According to a later genetic analysis, donors in an Asian-associated ancestry cluster had fewer N-insertions in productive TCRs than the approximately 700-donor mean. The cohort was sequenced for TCR beta chains only, and without alpha or paired-chain data the features that could be detected were limited. A later analysis found that HLA-associated TCR beta chains were more clonally expanded and had lower generation probabilities than equally common non-associated chains. Most TCR sequences were observed very rarely across donors, whereas some public TCRs were present in many individuals. Several of the top co-occurrence clusters appeared to be linked to parvovirus B19, influenza, CMV and Epstein-Barr virus, according to a later analysis. The classifier was reported to diagnose cytomegalovirus status with high specificity and sensitivity in both the original and validation cohorts. A cluster of highly shared sequence variants was judged likely to be a technical artifact of the sequencing pipeline. A few of the identified cytomegalovirus-associated TCR beta chains were confirmed in vitro to be specific for cytomegalovirus antigens. A further reported finding was that TCR beta sequences accurately predicted the HLA-A and HLA-B alleles for most subjects in the first cohort. According to a later analysis, TCR association rates differed among HLA loci, with DRB1 alleles showing the most associated TCRs and HLA-C alleles showing the fewest. A later genetic analysis associated a missense DCLRE1C variant with V-gene and J-gene trimming of TCR beta chains, and an independent cohort replicated the association. Sequencing depth was assumed to be roughly uniform across donors in the presence/absence analyses, though that assumption may not hold. The earlier analysis of a few hundred of the donors excluded approximately 17 rarely observed V segments, including chromosome 9 orphons, because counts were too low. Linkage disequilibrium might explain the correlated functional status among segregating V segments, but an unknown experimental factor could not be ruled out. A later analysis found that most CMV-associated TCR beta chains appeared HLA-restricted, with HLA associations seemingly driven largely by CMV exposure. An earlier analysis of approximately 540 of the donors showed that most TCR beta V segments appeared in productive rearrangements either about 87% or about 30% of the time, which broadly matched IMGT annotations. A later analysis associated 16,951 TCR beta sequences with specific HLA alleles at a false discovery rate of 0.05. When HLA alleles, especially DR and DQ, strongly co-occurred, attributing TCR associations to individual alleles was difficult. HLA typing was unavailable for some donors at each locus, so association tests used only the typed subset. The study gave a list of under 200 TCR beta chains associated with cytomegalovirus. The authors suggested that the approach could potentially be generalized to other disease states and immunological phenotypes. Immune exposure information for the cohort was limited to CMV serostatus.

The cohort consisted of more than 650 healthy bone marrow donors. At the time of sampling, every cohort member was nominally healthy, though immune exposures that went unrecorded were likely present. The donor was CMV seropositive and was included in the group of 250 to 350 seropositive cohort members. A peripheral blood sample was provided by each donor, and peripheral blood mononuclear cells were used for TCR beta sequencing. Genomic DNA was extracted from the blood cell samples with the Qiagen DNeasy Blood Extraction Kit. The specimen sequenced was PBMCs. This TCR derives from a woman aged 18-30 years in good health and CMV-seropositive.

The sequence in DNA is TGTGCCTGGAGTGTCAGGAGGACAGATACGCAGTATTTT. This gives the protein CAWSVRRTDTQYF. Rearrangement joined TRBV30 to TRBJ2-3, and perhaps TRBD2 as D gene, on 5 matching bases. As encoded in the germline V gene (reference sequence), CDR1 is GTSNPN while CDR2 is SVGIG. Deletion took 0 bases off V and 3 bases off J, with a span of 7 bases between the germline ends. Its CDR3 holds 13 amino acids, cysteine through phenylalanine. CDR3 DNA only is kept here, 39 bases in frame from base 1.